This TCR beta chain was profiled in a study of T cell responses to AZD1222 COVID-19 vaccine. Assay used: immunoSEQ multiplex PCR; TCRdb lists only in-frame clones, some missing. The repertoire has roughly 100,000 clones, about 93% of them found once; the top ten carry 5%. With V trimmed by 7 bases and J by 0 bases, 6 bases remained unmatched. This CDR3 comprises 14 residues. Germline V lookup: CDR1 MNHEY, CDR2 SMNVEV (reference sequence). About this clone itself: The antigen is unknown.

Study results and limitations: Spike-specific TCRs gained breadth and depth after people received two AZD1222 doses. Among vaccine-associated CD4 TCRs, coverage spanned spike, with dominance at 160-218 and 743-854. The donors showed a predominance of white British ancestry and of females, with possible underestimation of clonal diversity. In all cases, repertoires were sampled only after the peak T cell response.

This clonotype originated in an adult in good health. Specimen: peripheral blood, collected on day 0 of AZD1222 vaccination. This chain connects TRBV27 to TRBJ2-7; 7 bases fit TRBD2. The CDR3 region is CASKEGGSSYEQYF. The CDR3 DNA reads TGTGCCAGCAAAGAGGGCGGGAGCTCCTACGAGCAGTACTTC.